Shown below are 29 T cell receptor beta chains from a single sample sequenced in a study of cytomegalovirus exposure and HLA in healthy donors. Data came from immunoSEQ multiplex PCR; TCRdb stores just in-frame clones and leaves some out. Among approximately 200,000 clones listed, approximately 90% were seen once. The sequencing input was PBMCs. The receptor set was obtained from a young woman in good health and CMV-seronegative.

The chain joins TRBV5-6 to TRBJ2-7, with a weak D call TRBD2 (5 bases). CDR1 and CDR2 (germline): SGHDT, YYEEEE. V was clipped by 1 base and J by 0 bases, with 14 bases between them. The CDR3 totals 16 residues. The CDR3, as DNA: TGTGCCAGCAGCTTGTTCGGGGAACGGATCTCCTACGAGCAGTACTTC. Amino acid sequence: CASSLFGERISYEQYF.

The genes are TRBV6-1 and TRBJ2-7; no definite D call. CDR1 and CDR2 from the germline V gene are MNHNS and SASEGT. V dropped 1 base and J dropped 5 bases, with 12 bases sitting between them. The CDR3 runs 14 residues. The CDR3 protein is CASSEGPGFDEQYF. In nucleotides, the CDR3 is TGTGCCAGCAGTGAAGGTCCCGGGTTCGACGAGCAGTACTTC.

Turning to this clone: The same CDR3 arises from other DNA sequences in this sample as well. The chain has TRBV6-5 and TRBJ1-1; TRBD1 is a possible D gene (5 bases). This CDR3 region has 14 residues. Trimming left V 0 bases short and J 4 bases short, with 9 bases between. In germline, CDR1 is MNHEY, CDR2 SVGAGI. The CDR3 nucleotides read TGTGCCAGCAGTTACTCGGGGGGGGGCACTGAAGCTTTCTTT. Translated, it gives CASSYSGGGTEAFF.

The gene calls are TRBV28 and TRBJ2-5; tentatively, D is TRBD2 (5 bases). Deletions cut 6 bases from V and 5 bases from J, with 16 bases between. The CDR3 covers 14 residues. Per the germline V gene, CDR1 is MDHEN and CDR2 is SYDVKM. The CDR3 loop reads CASREGGLRETQYF. In nucleotides, the CDR3 is TGTGCCAGCAGGGAAGGAGGTCTTAGGGAGACCCAGTACTTC.

The chain combines TRBV19 with TRBJ1-1; 8 nucleotides line up with TRBD1. With 7 bases clipped from V and 5 bases from J, the junction kept 9 bases outside the gene matches. CDR1 and CDR2 from the germline V gene are LNHDA and SQIVND (reference sequence). This CDR3 has 14 amino acids. CDR3 protein: CASNPGTGRTEAFF. The CDR3 DNA reads as TGTGCCAGTAATCCGGGGACAGGACGAACTGAAGCTTTCTTT. Combining the CDR3 with reference TRBV19 and TRBJ1-1 gives the whole variable domain DGGITQSPKYLFRKEGQNVTLSCEQNLNHDAMYWYRQDPGQGLRLIYYSQIVNDFQKGDIAEGYSVSREKKESFPLTVTSAQKNPTAFYLCASNPGTGRTEAFFGQGTRLTVV.

The count of this clone is one. The chain combines TRBV30 with TRBJ2-5, with TRBD2 matching 7 bases. The ends lost 3 bases at V and 3 bases at J; junction bases unmatched: 4. This CDR3 contains 13 residues. The germline V gene has CDR1 GTSNPN and CDR2 SVGIG (reference sequence). CDR3 protein: CAWSAGREETQYF. The DNA of the CDR3 is TGTGCCTGGAGCGCGGGGAGGGAAGAGACCCAGTACTTC.

This clone was recorded once. The CDR3 loop is CASSLPVGQSYNEQFF. DNA of the CDR3: TGTGCCAGCAGCTTGCCGGTTGGACAATCGTACAATGAGCAGTTCTTC. The chain recombines TRBV21-1 with TRBJ2-1; the listed D gene, TRBD1, was not tested against the DNA. TRBV21-1 is given as a pseudogene. This CDR3 spans 16 amino acids.

The count of this clone is one. The V call is TRBV28, the J call TRBJ2-5; 11 bases are shared with TRBD1. V gave up 7 bases and J gave up 9 bases; unmatched junction bases: 7. The germline V gene encodes CDR1 MDHEN and CDR2 SYDVKM. This CDR3 has 13 amino acids. CDR3 loop: CASTPGQGVSQYF. The DNA of the CDR3 is TGTGCCAGCACCCCGGGACAGGGGGTTTCCCAGTACTTC.

The CDR3 DNA reads TGTGCCAGCAGCTTGGGGCCAGCGCGGAACTCCTACGAGCAGTACTTC. Protein sequence: CASSLGPARNSYEQYF. The rearrangement joins TRBV7-2 to TRBJ2-7, with D possibly being TRBD1 (5 bases). The V end lost 3 bases, the J end lost 0 bases, and 15 bases lay between the germline ends. The CDR3 runs 16 residues. Germline V lookup: CDR1 SGHTA, CDR2 FQGNSA. The variable domain in full, with the rest retrieved from reference TRBV7-2 and TRBJ2-7, is GAGVSQSPSNKVTEKGKDVELRCDPISGHTALYWYRQSLGQGLEFLIYFQGNSAPDKSGLPSDRFSAERTGGSVSTLTIQRTQQEDSAVYLCASSLGPARNSYEQYFGPGTRLTVT.

This chain links TRBV6-1 with TRBJ1-5; D not certain. The CDR3 loop spans 15 amino acids. Trimming removed 0 bases from V and 3 bases from J, with 9 bases in between. Germline CDR1 MNHNS, CDR2 SASEGT. CDR3 sequence (DNA): TGTGCCAGCAGTGAAGCGCCCGGGGTCAATCAGCCCCAGCATTTT. It specifies CASSEAPGVNQPQHF.

As for this clone: Other nucleotide sequences from this sample produce the same CDR3. The V gene is TRBV14, the J gene TRBJ2-7; TRBD2 agrees at 8 bases. The CDR3 has 13 residues. Germline V gene data show CDR1 as SGHDN and CDR2 as FVKESK. V lost 5 bases and J lost 4; bases outside the gene matches: 4. The CDR3 here is CASSASGSYEQYF. The CDR3, as DNA: TGTGCCAGCAGCGCAAGCGGGAGTTACGAGCAGTACTTC. Filled out from reference TRBV14 and TRBJ2-7, the complete variable domain reads EAGVTQFPSHSVIEKGQTVTLRCDPISGHDNLYWYRRVMGKEIKFLLHFVKESKQDESGMPNNRFLAERTGGTYSTLKVQPAELEDSGVYFCASSASGSYEQYFGPGTRLTVT.

This chain joins TRBV7-8 and TRBJ1-1; a weak D match, TRBD1 (6 bases). Trimming removed 3 bases from V and 1 base from J, with 9 bases in between. Germline V lookup: CDR1 SGHVS, CDR2 FQNEAQ. The CDR3 spans 14 residues. In DNA, the CDR3 is TGTGCCAGCAGCTTGCAGGGGAGGAACACTGAAGCTTTCTTT. It is translated as CASSLQGRNTEAFF.

The chain uses TRBV15 and TRBJ1-3, with a possible D match to TRBD1 (6 bases). CDR3 length: 15 amino acids. From germline, CDR1 is LNHNV and CDR2 YYDKDF (reference sequence). V was trimmed by 1 base and J by 8 bases, leaving 15 bases between them. The CDR3: CATSRGRGTLDTIYF. In DNA form, the CDR3 reads TGTGCCACCAGCAGAGGTCGTGGGACACTGGACACCATATATTTT.

The V call is TRBV6-5, the J call TRBJ2-1; 10 bases line up with TRBD1. The CDR3 is made up of 14 amino acids. V was clipped by 5 bases and J by 6 bases; unmatched bases: 4. Germline values: CDR1 MNHEY, CDR2 SVGAGI. Here the CDR3 reads CASSIDRGPNEQFF. The CDR3 DNA reads TGTGCCAGCAGTATCGACAGGGGGCCCAATGAGCAGTTCTTC.

The V gene is TRBV4-2, the J gene TRBJ1-2; the match to TRBD1 covers 11 bases. The V segment lost 2 bases and the J segment 4 bases; nucleotides outside the gene matches: 6. This CDR3 region has 16 residues. The germline V gene encodes CDR1 LGHNA and CDR2 YNFKEQ. The CDR3 DNA follows: TGTGCCAGCAGCCAAAGTGGGACAGGGGGTGTCTATGGCTACACCTTC. Encoded protein: CASSQSGTGGVYGYTF.

V usage is TRBV5-4 and J usage is TRBJ2-1; 7 positions agree with TRBD1. The CDR3 sequence is 15 residues long. The germline V gene encodes CDR1 SGHNT and CDR2 YYREEE (reference sequence). The trim removed 2 bases at V and 4 bases at J, leaving 6 bases unmatched. Here the CDR3 DNA reads TGTGCCAGCAGCTTAAAGGGGGCGGAATACAATGAGCAGTTCTTC. This gives the protein CASSLKGAEYNEQFF.

The gene calls are TRBV5-7 and TRBJ2-7; D is possibly TRBD1 (5 bases). TRBV5-7 has ORF status, its function being uncertain. Trimming took 3 bases from V and 1 from J, leaving 14 bases between them. The CDR3 totals 15 residues. CDR3 in DNA: TGTGCCAGCAGCTCCTCAGGGATAGCTTCCTACGAGCAGTACTTC. This encodes CASSSSGIASYEQYF.

V gene TRBV6-4 combines with J gene TRBJ2-5; D not certain. V was cut by 0 bases and J by 2 bases, with 4 bases left in between. The CDR3 length is 13 residues. The germline gives CDR1 MRHNA, CDR2 SNTAGT. CDR3 coding DNA: TGTGCCAGCAGTGACTCGACACAAGAGACCCAGTACTTC. This codes for CASSDSTQETQYF.

The chain recombines TRBV5-4 with TRBJ2-3; 14 nucleotides match TRBD2. V trimming: 2 bases; J trimming: 9 bases; junction bases outside the gene matches: 5. CDR3 size: 15 residues. CDR1 SGHNT and CDR2 YYREEE come from the germline V gene (reference sequence). This CDR3 reads CASSLGTSGRDTQYF. As DNA, the CDR3 is TGTGCCAGCAGCTTAGGGACTAGCGGGAGAGACACGCAGTATTTT.

The rearrangement links TRBV27 to TRBJ2-6; 16 nucleotides agree with TRBD2. CDR1 and CDR2 (germline): MNHEY, SMNVEV (reference sequence). The CDR3 extends over 21 amino acids. V lost 2 bases, J lost 8 bases, and 15 bases stayed unmatched. The CDR3 reads CASSLQTGTSGRVLGPNVLTF. The CDR3 DNA reads as TGTGCCAGCAGTTTACAGACCGGGACTAGCGGGAGGGTACTGGGGCCCAACGTCCTGACTTTC.

The V gene is TRBV28, the J gene TRBJ1-6; 7 positions match TRBD1. V lost 8 bases, J lost 0 bases, and 1 base stayed unmatched. CDR3 length equals 14 residues. Germline CDR1 reads MDHEN; CDR2 reads SYDVKM. CDR3 coding DNA: TGTGCCAGCTACAGGGGCTCCTATAATTCACCCCTCCACTTT. It specifies CASYRGSYNSPLHF.

The chain has TRBV7-8 and TRBJ2-3, with TRBD2 identical over 8 bases. V lost 1 base and J lost 6; bases outside the gene matches: 9. The CDR3 covers 16 residues. Germline loops: CDR1 SGHVS, CDR2 FQNEAQ. The CDR3 coding sequence is TGTGCCAGCAGCTTAGGGGGAGCGGGAGCAATTGATACGCAGTATTTT. Translated: CASSLGGAGAIDTQYF.

The chain joins TRBV4-1 to TRBJ1-3, with 7 bases fitting TRBD1. Unmatched junction bases numbered 3, after V lost 1 base and J lost 3 bases. This CDR3 contains 15 residues. The V gene's germline CDR1 is MGHRA and CDR2 YSYEKL. The CDR3 DNA sequence: TGCGCCAGCAGCCAAGGAACAGGGGTTGGAAACACCATATATTTT. It specifies CASSQGTGVGNTIYF.

V gene TRBV11-2 combines with J gene TRBJ1-1; 7 bases are shared with TRBD1. The CDR3 extends over 13 amino acids. Germline CDR1 is SGHAT and CDR2 is FQNNGV. After removal of 2 bases from V and 5 bases from J, the junction contained 2 bases not matched to a gene. CDR3 DNA: TGTGCCAGCAGCTTATACAGGGGAACTGAAGCTTTCTTT. This codes for CASSLYRGTEAFF. Full variable domain (outside the CDR3, taken from reference TRBV11-2 and TRBJ1-1): EAGVAQSPRYKIIEKRQSVAFWCNPISGHATLYWYQQILGQGPKLLIQFQNNGVVDDSQLPKDRFSAERLKGVDSTLKIQPAKLEDSAVYLCASSLYRGTEAFFGQGTRLTVV.

The rearrangement links TRBV5-1 to TRBJ2-7, with TRBD1 matching 9 bases. The CDR3 spans 15 residues. CDR1 and CDR2 (germline): SGHRS, YFSETQ. After removal of 4 bases from V and 3 bases from J, the junction contained 8 bases not matched to a gene. As DNA, the CDR3 is TGCGCCAGCAGCGCTACGGGACAGGGCTTCTACGAGCAGTACTTC. Translation: CASSATGQGFYEQYF.

The V call is TRBV29-1, the J call TRBJ2-7; TRBD1 matches 7 bases. The V and J ends lost 8 bases and 2 bases, in that order; junction bases with no gene match: 9. CDR1 SQVTM and CDR2 ANQGSEA come from the germline V gene. The CDR3 has 13 residues. CDR3 DNA: TGCAGCACCCGGGACAGTACTACCTACGAGCAGTACTTC. It specifies CSTRDSTTYEQYF.

The chain employs TRBV10-3 and TRBJ2-7; 8 bases align to TRBD2. The V and J ends lost 6 bases and 9 bases, in that order; junction bases with no gene match: 4. The CDR3 covers 11 residues. Germline values: CDR1 ENHRY, CDR2 SYGVKD. CDR3 coding DNA: TGTGCCATCAGAGGACTAGCTCGGCAGTACTTC. This translates into CAIRGLARQYF.

This chain links TRBV7-6 with TRBJ2-2; TRBD1 matches at 9 bases. The CDR3 has 15 amino acids. V was clipped by 1 base and J by 6 bases; unmatched bases: 3. Per the germline V gene, CDR1 is SGHVS and CDR2 is FNYEAQ. As DNA, the CDR3 is TGTGCCAGCAGCTTAGGCACAGGGGGCCCCGGGGAGCTGTTTTTT. Translated: CASSLGTGGPGELFF.

This sequence joins TRBV7-9 and TRBJ1-1; D not certain. V was pared by 4 bases and J by 4 bases, with 10 bases between. The CDR3 contains 13 residues. Germline CDR1 and CDR2: SEHNR and FQNEAQ (reference sequence). CDR3 sequence reads: CASSSYPGTEAFF. DNA of the CDR3: TGTGCCAGCAGCTCATACCCGGGCACTGAAGCTTTCTTT.